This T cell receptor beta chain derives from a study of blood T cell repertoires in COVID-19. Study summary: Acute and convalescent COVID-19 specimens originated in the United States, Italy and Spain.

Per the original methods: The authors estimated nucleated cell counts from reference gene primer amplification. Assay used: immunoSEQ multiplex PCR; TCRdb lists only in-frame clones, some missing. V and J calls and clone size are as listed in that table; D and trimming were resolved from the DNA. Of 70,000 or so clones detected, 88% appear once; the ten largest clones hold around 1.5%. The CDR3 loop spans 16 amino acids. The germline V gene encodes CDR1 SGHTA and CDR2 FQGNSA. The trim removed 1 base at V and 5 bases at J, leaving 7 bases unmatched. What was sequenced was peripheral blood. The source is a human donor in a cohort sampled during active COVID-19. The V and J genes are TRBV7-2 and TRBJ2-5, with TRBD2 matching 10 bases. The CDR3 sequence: CASSLEASGGLETQYF. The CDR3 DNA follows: TGTGCCAGCAGCTTAGAGGCTAGCGGGGGCCTGGAGACCCAGTACTTC.